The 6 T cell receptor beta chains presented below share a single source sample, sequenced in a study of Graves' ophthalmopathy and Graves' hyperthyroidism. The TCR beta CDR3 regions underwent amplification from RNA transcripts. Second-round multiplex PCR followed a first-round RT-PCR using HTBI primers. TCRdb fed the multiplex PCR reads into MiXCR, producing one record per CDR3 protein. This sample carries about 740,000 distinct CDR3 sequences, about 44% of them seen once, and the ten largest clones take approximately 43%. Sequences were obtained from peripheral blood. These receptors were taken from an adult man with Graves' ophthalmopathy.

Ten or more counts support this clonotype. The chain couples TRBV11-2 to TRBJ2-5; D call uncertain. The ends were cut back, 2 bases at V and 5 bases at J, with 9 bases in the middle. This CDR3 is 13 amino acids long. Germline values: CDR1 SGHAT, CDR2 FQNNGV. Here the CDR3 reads CASSLPPWETQYF. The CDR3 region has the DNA TGTGCCAGCAGCTTACCCCCGTGGGAGACCCAGTACTTC. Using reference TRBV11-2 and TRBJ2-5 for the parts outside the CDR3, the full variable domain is EAGVAQSPRYKIIEKRQSVAFWCNPISGHATLYWYQQILGQGPKLLIQFQNNGVVDDSQLPKDRFSAERLKGVDSTLKIQPAKLEDSAVYLCASSLPPWETQYFGPGTRLLVL.

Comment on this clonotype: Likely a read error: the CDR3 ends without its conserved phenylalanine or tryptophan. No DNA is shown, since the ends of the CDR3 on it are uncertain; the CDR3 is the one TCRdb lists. CDR3 residues: CASSTQGSG. The chain is built from TRBV12-3 or TRBV12-4 and TRBJ1-2. The CDR3 has 9 amino acids, counting both end residues.

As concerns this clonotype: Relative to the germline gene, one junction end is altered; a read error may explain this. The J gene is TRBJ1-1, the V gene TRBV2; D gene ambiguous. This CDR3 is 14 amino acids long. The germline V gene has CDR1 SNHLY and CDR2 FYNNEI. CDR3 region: CASSGLAGNNEAFF. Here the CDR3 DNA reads TGTGCCAGTTCTGGGCTAGCGGGGAACAATGAAGCTTTCTTT.

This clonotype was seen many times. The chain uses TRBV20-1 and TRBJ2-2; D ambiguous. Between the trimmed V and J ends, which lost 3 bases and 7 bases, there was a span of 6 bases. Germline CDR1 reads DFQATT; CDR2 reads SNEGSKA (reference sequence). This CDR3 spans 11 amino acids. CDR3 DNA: TGCAGTGCTAGCGGCTTCGGGGAGCTGTTTTTT. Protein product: CSASGFGELFF.

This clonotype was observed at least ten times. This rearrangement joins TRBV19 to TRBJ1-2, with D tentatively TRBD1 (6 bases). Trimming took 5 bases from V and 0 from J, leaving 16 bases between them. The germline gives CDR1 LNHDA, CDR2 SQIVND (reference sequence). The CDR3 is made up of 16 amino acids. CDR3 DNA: TGTGCCAGTAGTTCCGGACAGATCACGTCTAACTATGGCTACACCTTC. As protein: CASSSGQITSNYGYTF.

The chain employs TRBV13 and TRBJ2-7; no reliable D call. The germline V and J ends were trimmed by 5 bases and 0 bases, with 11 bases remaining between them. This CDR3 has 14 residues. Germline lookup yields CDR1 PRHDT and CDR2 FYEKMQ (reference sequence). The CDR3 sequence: CASSPEVDSYEQYF. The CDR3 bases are TGTGCCAGCAGCCCCGAAGTCGACTCCTACGAGCAGTACTTC.